The 21 T cell receptor beta chains reported below all come from one sample, sequenced in a study of early T cells in non-severe SARS-CoV-2 infection (dated by TCRdb to about 2021). Library preparation employed 5' RACE. The sequencer listed for this sample is NextSeq 500. TCRdb reanalyzed the raw reads on its own, using fastp at Q25 for trimming and MiXCR for clone calling, and kept in-frame beta chains. Every distinct CDR3 protein forms one entry, paired with its most common genes and DNA. The sample includes about 64,000 distinct CDR3 sequences, with 10% to 12% observed a single time. The ten largest account for roughly 3% of the sample. The sample consisted of whole blood, taken at baseline. The origin of the receptors is an adult who was a healthcare worker with PCR-confirmed SARS-CoV-2 infection or an uninfected control (not recorded which).

The V and J genes are TRBV7-6 and TRBJ1-1; D gene uncertain. This CDR3 has 13 residues. The V gene's germline CDR1 is SGHVS and CDR2 FNYEAQ. V shed 3 bases and J shed 2 bases, with 7 bases lying between them. The CDR3 region is CASSLKTNTEAFF. The CDR3 nucleotides read TGTGCCAGCAGCTTGAAGACCAACACTGAAGCTTTCTTT. The variable domain in full, completed from reference TRBV7-6 and TRBJ1-1, reads GAGVSQSPRYKVTKRGQDVALRCDPISGHVSLYWYRQALGQGPEFLTYFNYEAQQDKSGLPNDRFSAERPEGSISTLTIQRTEQRDSAMYRCASSLKTNTEAFFGQGTRLTVV.

This clonotype was found many times. The chain carries TRBV7-9 and TRBJ2-3; 7 bases are a match to TRBD1. Germline V CDR1 and CDR2: SEHNR, FQNEAQ (reference sequence). This CDR3 comprises 13 residues. V dropped 3 bases and J dropped 4; count of bases not matched to a gene: 1. The CDR3 loop is CASSFRGPDTQYF. The CDR3 nucleotides are TGTGCCAGCAGCTTTAGGGGGCCAGATACGCAGTATTTT.

The chain joins TRBV20-1 to TRBJ2-7, with D possibly being TRBD2 (6 bases). V lost 0 bases and J 0 bases, leaving 15 bases between the germline ends. This CDR3 contains 16 residues. CDR1 and CDR2 from the germline V gene are DFQATT and SNEGSKA (reference sequence). The DNA for the CDR3 is TGCAGTGCTAGAGATGGGGGGAAGGTTAGCTCCTACGAGCAGTACTTC. Its translation: CSARDGGKVSSYEQYF.

V and J are TRBV11-2 and TRBJ1-1; 7 bases are a match to TRBD1. Germline assignment: CDR1 SGHAT and CDR2 FQNNGV. The trim removed 5 bases at V and 5 bases at J, leaving 11 bases unmatched. The CDR3 loop spans 15 amino acids. DNA of the CDR3: TGTGCCAGCAGCCCGACGACAGGGTGGGGGACTGAAGCTTTCTTT. Its protein is CASSPTTGWGTEAFF.

The rearrangement uses TRBV2 and TRBJ1-1, with unresolved D. This CDR3 spans 12 amino acids. Germline V gives CDR1 SNHLY, CDR2 FYNNEI. V lost 10 bases, J lost 4 bases, and 13 bases lay in between. The CDR3 DNA reads as TGTGCCACCCGCCCCGGGATCACTGAAGCTTTCTTT. The encoded protein is CATRPGITEAFF. The full variable domain, completed using reference TRBV2 and TRBJ1-1, is EPEVTQTPSHQVTQMGQEVILRCVPISNHLYFYWYRQILGQKVEFLVSFYNNEISEKSEIFDDQFSVERPDGSNFTLKIRSTKLEDSAMYFCATRPGITEAFFGQGTRLTVV.

The chain carries TRBV3-1 and TRBJ1-5, with D unresolved. This CDR3 contains 15 residues. The V gene's germline CDR1 is LGHDT and CDR2 YNNKEL (reference sequence). Between the trimmed V and J ends, which lost 1 base and 0 bases, there was a span of 7 bases. The CDR3 loop is CASSQGVGSNQPQHF. The CDR3 DNA follows: TGTGCCAGCAGCCAAGGTGTTGGTAGCAATCAGCCCCAGCATTTT.

In its sample, this clonotype was seen a few times. This chain connects TRBV12-3 or TRBV12-4 to TRBJ1-2; D unclear. CDR3 size: 12 residues. V dropped 3 bases and J dropped 6 bases, with 8 bases sitting between them. CDR3 sequence reads: CASSFWQNGYTF. CDR3 coding DNA: TGTGCCAGCAGTTTCTGGCAAAATGGCTACACCTTC.

This clonotype has a handful of counts. This chain connects TRBV9 to TRBJ2-2, with D tentatively TRBD1 (6 bases). There are 16 residues in the CDR3. Germline CDR1 reads SGDLS; CDR2 reads YYNGEE. V lost 2 bases to trimming and J lost 6 bases, with 17 bases between them. The CDR3 bases are TGTGCCAGCAGCGTCAGCTTAGGGGCAGGGGCCGGGGAGCTGTTTTTT. Encoded protein: CASSVSLGAGAGELFF. Supplemented by reference TRBV9 and TRBJ2-2, the full variable domain reads DSGVTQTPKHLITATGQRVTLRCSPRSGDLSVYWYQQSLDQGLQFLIQYYNGEERAKGNILERFSAQQFPDLHSELNLSSLELGDSALYFCASSVSLGAGAGELFFGEGSRLTVL.

This clonotype came up a few times. The CDR3, as DNA: TGCAGCGTTGAAGATCCGGACTTGCCCGAAGCCCAGTACTTC. It specifies CSVEDPDLPEAQYF. This chain connects TRBV29-1 to TRBJ2-5, with a tentative D call TRBD2 (5 bases). The CDR3 loop spans 14 amino acids. The germline V gene has CDR1 SQVTM and CDR2 ANQGSEA. Trimming cost V 0 bases and J 9 bases, with 17 bases left between them.

This chain links TRBV29-1 with TRBJ2-6; D gene uncertain. V was cut by 5 bases and J by 0 bases, with 2 bases left in between. From germline, CDR1 is SQVTM and CDR2 ANQGSEA. This CDR3 region has 12 residues. The CDR3 loop reads CSVYSGANVLTF. CDR3 sequence (DNA): TGCAGCGTTTACTCTGGGGCCAACGTCCTGACTTTC.

This clonotype was observed once. The CDR3 nucleotides read TGTGCCAGCAGCTTTTTCACAGGGACCAAAAACATTCAGTACTTC. It codes for CASSFFTGTKNIQYF. This rearrangement joins TRBV7-9 to TRBJ2-4, with D maybe TRBD1 (6 bases). Germline-derived CDR1 and CDR2 are SEHNR and FQNEAQ (reference sequence). The V end was cut by 3 bases, the J end by 2 bases, with 11 bases between. The CDR3 has 15 amino acids.

This clonotype turned up a few times. The gene calls are TRBV18 and TRBJ2-7, with TRBD1 identical over 8 bases. J was trimmed by 1 base and V by 4 bases; bases with no gene match: 9. CDR1 is KGHSH, CDR2 LQKENI, per germline. This CDR3 is built from 16 residues. CDR3 DNA sequence: TGTGCCAGCTCACAAGGGACAGGCAAAAAATCCTACGAGCAGTACTTC. It codes for CASSQGTGKKSYEQYF.

This clonotype has a count of ten or more. The V gene is TRBV7-8, the J gene TRBJ1-5, with D perhaps TRBD1 (6 bases). Trimming left V 3 bases short and J 3 bases short, with 9 bases between. CDR3 length: 14 residues. Germline V lookup: CDR1 SGHVS, CDR2 FQNEAQ. CDR3 coding DNA: TGTGCCAGCAGCTTCCCAGGGGCCAATCAGCCCCAGCATTTT. The encoded protein is CASSFPGANQPQHF.

V usage is TRBV12-3 or TRBV12-4 and J usage is TRBJ2-6, with D perhaps assigned TRBD1 or TRBD2 (5 bases each). V was clipped by 7 bases and J by 3 bases, with 25 bases between them. The CDR3 is made up of 19 amino acids. The CDR3 nucleotides are TGTGCCAGCACTCCCCGCGAGGGCAGGTCGGGGCTTGGGGCCAACGTCCTGACTTTC. This sequence encodes CASTPREGRSGLGANVLTF.

The V call is TRBV6-1, the J call TRBJ2-1; 8 nucleotides align to TRBD2. CDR3 length: 16 amino acids. Germline V lookup: CDR1 MNHNS, CDR2 SASEGT. Trimming at V came to 2 bases and at J to 7 bases, leaving 10 bases not matched to a gene. The CDR3 loop is CASSELRSGVMNEQFF. The CDR3 DNA reads TGTGCCAGCAGTGAACTTCGTAGCGGGGTTATGAATGAGCAGTTCTTC.

This chain joins TRBV6-2 or TRBV6-3 and TRBJ1-1; no clear D. The V end lost 6 bases, the J end lost 10 bases, and 12 bases lay between the germline ends. Germline CDR1 reads MNHEY; CDR2 reads SVGEGT. The CDR3 is made up of 11 amino acids. This chain's CDR3 is CASSQTVGAFF. The CDR3 DNA follows: TGTGCCAGCAGCCAGACCGTCGGAGCTTTCTTT.

This clonotype was counted only a few times. The CDR3 nucleotides read TGTGCCAGCAGTGAATGGCTCACTGAAGCTTTCTTT. Protein sequence: CASSEWLTEAFF. The V call is TRBV6-1, the J call TRBJ1-1; D is unresolved. Trimming took off 2 bases at V and 4 bases at J, with 5 bases between the two ends. CDR3 length equals 12 residues. Germline CDR1 reads MNHNS; CDR2 reads SASEGT.

Ten or more counts support this clonotype. V is TRBV3-1 and J is TRBJ1-1; possible D gene TRBD1, 5 bases. The germline V and J ends were trimmed by 1 base and 1 base, with 7 bases remaining between them. This CDR3 is 14 amino acids long. Germline V lookup: CDR1 LGHDT, CDR2 YNNKEL (reference sequence). CDR3 bases: TGTGCCAGCAGCCAAGCCGGGGGGAACACTGAAGCTTTCTTT. Residues: CASSQAGGNTEAFF.

This clonotype showed up many times. V usage is TRBV30 and J usage is TRBJ1-1, with 8 bases identical to TRBD1. Trimming removed 7 bases from V and 0 bases from J; junction bases left unmatched: 7. Germline CDR1 GTSNPN, CDR2 SVGIG (reference sequence). The length of the CDR3 is 14 residues. For the CDR3, the DNA is TGTGCCTTCCTACCGGGACAGGTGAACACTGAAGCTTTCTTT. Protein sequence: CAFLPGQVNTEAFF.

This clonotype was counted once. V usage is TRBV3-1 and J usage is TRBJ1-1; a possible D gene is TRBD1 (5 bases). The CDR3 is 15 residues long. CDR1 is LGHDT and CDR2 is YNNKEL in the germline V gene (reference sequence). The germline V and J ends were trimmed by 4 bases and 3 bases, with 15 bases remaining between them. The CDR3 DNA reads as TGTGCCAGCAGCCGAGGGTGGGGGACGTACACTGAAGCTTTCTTT. Translated: CASSRGWGTYTEAFF.

This clonotype turned up a few times. The CDR3 DNA follows: TGTGCCAGCAGCCTCGCACTAGCGGGGGGCTACAATGAGCAGTTCTTC. Residues: CASSLALAGGYNEQFF. The V call is TRBV9, the J call TRBJ2-1; 12 nucleotides line up with TRBD2. Germline CDR1 and CDR2: SGDLS and YYNGEE. J was trimmed by 3 bases and V by 4 bases; bases with no gene match: 5. CDR3 length: 16 residues.